Presented here are 5 T cell receptor beta chains from one specimen sequenced in a study of blood T cells in healthy people across ages. With a J-beta primer mix and a sample-barcoded 5' primer, a second PCR ran about 6 to 11 cycles. MiXCR was run by TCRdb on the 5' RACE reads, yielding one entry per CDR3 protein. The sample has about 580,000 distinct CDR3 sequences; more than 45% are singletons. What was sequenced was blood. The receptors here all came from an elderly man in good health.

This clonotype showed up just a few times. The chain has TRBV24-1 and TRBJ2-1, with 7 bases aligning to TRBD2. Germline assignment: CDR1 KGHDR and CDR2 SFDVKD. The CDR3 totals 15 residues. V shed 7 bases, J shed 4 bases, and the junction held 9 bases outside the gene matches. For the CDR3, the DNA is TGTGCCACCAGCTCATTCAGCGGGGCTTACAATGAGCAGTTCTTC. Residues: CATSSFSGAYNEQFF.

Only a few counts were recorded for this clonotype. This chain links TRBV7-2 with TRBJ1-6; 11 positions match TRBD1. The CDR3 spans 18 residues. Losses at the gene ends were 5 bases for V and 7 bases for J; bases not matched to a gene: 13. Germline CDR1 is SGHTA and CDR2 is FQGNSA. The CDR3 region is CASSLHGTGGGENSPLHF. As DNA, the CDR3 is TGTGCCAGCAGCCTTCACGGGACAGGGGGTGGGGAGAATTCACCCCTCCACTTT.

This clonotype was detected only a few times. The rearrangement uses TRBV29-1 and TRBJ2-4; tentatively, D is TRBD1 (5 bases). Germline CDR1 SQVTM, CDR2 ANQGSEA. This CDR3 contains 13 residues. Trimming stripped 4 bases from V and 13 bases from J, with 20 bases between. The CDR3 sequence is CSVGDTQDKEQYF. The CDR3 bases are TGCAGCGTTGGGGATACCCAGGACAAGGAGCAGTACTTC.

This clonotype was seen more than once but under ten times. V gene TRBV5-1 combines with J gene TRBJ2-1, with TRBD1 identical over 7 bases. After removal of 4 bases from V and 6 bases from J, the junction contained 13 bases not matched to a gene. The CDR3 loop spans 16 amino acids. Germline CDR1 and CDR2: SGHRS and YFSETQ. The CDR3 loop is CASSPTMGQLLNEQFF. The CDR3 coding sequence is TGCGCCAGCAGCCCGACCATGGGACAGCTACTCAATGAGCAGTTCTTC.

V and J are TRBV4-1 and TRBJ2-1; possible D gene TRBD1, 6 bases. The V and J ends lost 0 bases and 9 bases respectively, with 15 bases between them. CDR1 and CDR2 (germline): MGHRA, YSYEKL. The CDR3 loop spans 15 amino acids. CDR3 sequence (DNA): TGCGCCAGCAGCCAAGAGGGGGCAGGCCCTGGTGAGCAGTTCTTC. This sequence encodes CASSQEGAGPGEQFF.